Listed here are 5 T cell receptor beta chains from one sample, sequenced in a study of blood T cell repertoires in COVID-19. Generated by immunoSEQ multiplex PCR, the TCRdb table keeps only in-frame clones and is missing some. The sample has about 140,000 clones, approximately 90% seen once. Sample: peripheral blood. The receptors stem from a woman of 80 years or more with acute or convalescent COVID-19.

The table lists this clone with a few counts. The chain carries TRBV6-5 and TRBJ1-1; a possible D gene is TRBD1 (6 bases). Germline-derived CDR1 and CDR2 are MNHEY and SVGAGI. The CDR3 covers 15 residues. The ends were cut back, 6 bases at V and 5 bases at J, with 19 bases in the middle. The CDR3, as DNA: TGTGCCAGCAGCCAACCTCCTCACAGGGCTACTGAAGCTTTCTTT. Encoded protein: CASSQPPHRATEAFF.

This sequence joins TRBV7-9 and TRBJ1-1, with D unresolved. Germline values: CDR1 SEHNR, CDR2 FQNEAQ (reference sequence). The CDR3 sequence is 11 residues long. Trimming shortened V by 6 bases and J by 2 bases, and 4 bases separated the two germline ends. This CDR3 reads CASSSNTEAFF. CDR3 nucleotide sequence: TGTGCCAGCAGTTCTAACACTGAAGCTTTCTTT. The variable domain in full, completed from reference TRBV7-9 and TRBJ1-1, reads DTGVSQNPRHKITKRGQNVTFRCDPISEHNRLYWYRQTLGQGPEFLTYFQNEAQLEKSRLLSDRFSAERPKGSFSTLEIQRTEQGDSAMYLCASSSNTEAFFGQGTRLTVV.

The chain uses TRBV5-6 and TRBJ1-3; TRBD1 agrees at 9 bases. The J segment lost 4 bases and the V segment lost 4 bases, leaving 6 bases of the junction unmatched. This CDR3 is 15 amino acids long. Germline V CDR1 and CDR2: SGHDT, YYEEEE. CDR3 sequence (DNA): TGTGCCAGCAGCCAAGGACAGGGGCTAGGAAACACCATATATTTT. Encoded protein: CASSQGQGLGNTIYF.

The chain couples TRBV5-1 to TRBJ2-1; 8 bases are shared with TRBD2. With V trimmed by 3 bases and J by 9 bases, 11 bases remained unmatched. Germline assignment: CDR1 SGHRS and CDR2 YFSETQ. CDR3 length: 15 residues. CDR3 residues: CASSSPPGGQSEQFF. The CDR3 DNA is TGCGCCAGCAGCTCTCCCCCGGGGGGGCAAAGTGAGCAGTTCTTC. The full variable domain, its missing parts supplied by reference TRBV5-1 and TRBJ2-1, is KAGVTQTPRYLIKTRGQQVTLSCSPISGHRSVSWYQQTPGQGLQFLFEYFSETQRNKGNFPGRFSGRQFSNSRSEMNVSTLELGDSALYLCASSSPPGGQSEQFFGPGTRLTVL.

The V call is TRBV2, the J call TRBJ1-4; the D gene is possibly TRBD1 (6 bases). Germline assignment: CDR1 SNHLY and CDR2 FYNNEI. Trimming took 6 bases from V and 0 from J, leaving 20 bases between them. The CDR3 has 18 residues. The CDR3 region is CASRDRDKPFATNEKLFF. The CDR3 coding sequence is TGTGCCAGCAGGGACCGGGACAAGCCCTTTGCAACTAATGAAAAACTGTTTTTT.